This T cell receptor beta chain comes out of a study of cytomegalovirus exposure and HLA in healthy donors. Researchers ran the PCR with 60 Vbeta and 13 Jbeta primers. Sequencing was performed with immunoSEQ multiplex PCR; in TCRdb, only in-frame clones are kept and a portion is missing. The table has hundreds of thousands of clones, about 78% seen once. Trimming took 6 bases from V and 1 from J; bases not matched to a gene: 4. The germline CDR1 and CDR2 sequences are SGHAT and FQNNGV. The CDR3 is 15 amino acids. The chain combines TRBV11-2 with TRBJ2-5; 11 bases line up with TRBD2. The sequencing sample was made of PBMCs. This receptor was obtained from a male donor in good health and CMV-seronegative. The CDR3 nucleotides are TGTGCCAGCAGGGGGACTAGCGGTGCCCAAGAGACCCAGTACTTC. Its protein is CASRGTSGAQETQYF.